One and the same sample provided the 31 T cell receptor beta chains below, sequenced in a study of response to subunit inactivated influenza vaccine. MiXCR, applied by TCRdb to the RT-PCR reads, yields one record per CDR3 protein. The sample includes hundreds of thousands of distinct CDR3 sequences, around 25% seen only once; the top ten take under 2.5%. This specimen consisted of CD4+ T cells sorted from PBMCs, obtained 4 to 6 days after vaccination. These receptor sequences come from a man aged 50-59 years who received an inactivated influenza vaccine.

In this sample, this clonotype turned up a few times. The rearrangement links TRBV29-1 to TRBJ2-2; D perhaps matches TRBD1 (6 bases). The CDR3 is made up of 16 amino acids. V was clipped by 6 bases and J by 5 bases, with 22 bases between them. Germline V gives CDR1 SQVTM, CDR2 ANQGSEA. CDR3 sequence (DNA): TGCAGCGTATCAACTAACCCAGGGGCGAGGACCGGGGAGCTGTTTTTT. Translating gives CSVSTNPGARTGELFF.

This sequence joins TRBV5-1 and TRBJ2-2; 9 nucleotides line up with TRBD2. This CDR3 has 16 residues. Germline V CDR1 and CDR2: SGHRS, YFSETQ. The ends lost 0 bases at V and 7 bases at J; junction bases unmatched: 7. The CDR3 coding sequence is TGCGCCAGCAGCTTGGTTAGCGGGAGTGGCAGCGGGGAGCTGTTTTTT. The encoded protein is CASSLVSGSGSGELFF. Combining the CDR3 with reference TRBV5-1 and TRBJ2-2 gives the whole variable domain KAGVTQTPRYLIKTRGQQVTLSCSPISGHRSVSWYQQTPGQGLQFLFEYFSETQRNKGNFPGRFSGRQFSNSRSEMNVSTLELGDSALYLCASSLVSGSGSGELFFGEGSRLTVL.

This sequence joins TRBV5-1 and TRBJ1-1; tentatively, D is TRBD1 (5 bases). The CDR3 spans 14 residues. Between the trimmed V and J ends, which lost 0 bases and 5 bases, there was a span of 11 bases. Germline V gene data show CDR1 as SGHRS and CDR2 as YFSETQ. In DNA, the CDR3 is TGCGCCAGCAGCTTGGATAAGGGGTGGACTGAAGCTTTCTTT. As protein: CASSLDKGWTEAFF.

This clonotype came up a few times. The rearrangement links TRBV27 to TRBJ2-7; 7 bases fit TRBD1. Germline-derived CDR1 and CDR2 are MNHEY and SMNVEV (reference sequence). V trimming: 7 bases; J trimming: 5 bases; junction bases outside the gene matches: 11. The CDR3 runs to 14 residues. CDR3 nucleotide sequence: TGTGCCAGCAAACGAACAGGGGTTTTCGACGAGCAGTACTTC. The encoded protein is CASKRTGVFDEQYF.

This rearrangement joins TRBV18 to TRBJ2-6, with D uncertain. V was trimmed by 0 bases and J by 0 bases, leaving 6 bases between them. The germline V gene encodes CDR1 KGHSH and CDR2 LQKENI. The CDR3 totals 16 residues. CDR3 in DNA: TGTGCCAGCTCACCACCCAGTATCTCTGGGGCCAACGTCCTGACTTTC. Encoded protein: CASSPPSISGANVLTF.

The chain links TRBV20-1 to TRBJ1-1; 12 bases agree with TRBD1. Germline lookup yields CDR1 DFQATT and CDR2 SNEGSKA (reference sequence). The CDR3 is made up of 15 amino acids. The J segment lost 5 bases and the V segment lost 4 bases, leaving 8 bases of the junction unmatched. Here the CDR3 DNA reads TGCAGTGCTAAGGGGACAGGGGGCGCAGGGACTGAAGCTTTCTTT. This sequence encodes CSAKGTGGAGTEAFF.

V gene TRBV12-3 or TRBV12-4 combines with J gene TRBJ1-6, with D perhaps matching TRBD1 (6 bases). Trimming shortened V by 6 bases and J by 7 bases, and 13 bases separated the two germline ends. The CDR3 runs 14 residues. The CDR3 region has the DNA TGTGCCAGCAGCCAGTCTACAGGGAATTCACCCCTCCACTTT. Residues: CASSQSTGNSPLHF.

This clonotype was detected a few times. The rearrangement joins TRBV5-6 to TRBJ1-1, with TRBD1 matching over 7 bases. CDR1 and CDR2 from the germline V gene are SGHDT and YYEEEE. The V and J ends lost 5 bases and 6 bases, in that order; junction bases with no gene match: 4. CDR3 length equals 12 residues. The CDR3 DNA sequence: TGTGCCAGCAGACGGGACAGCGCTGAAGCTTTCTTT. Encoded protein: CASRRDSAEAFF.

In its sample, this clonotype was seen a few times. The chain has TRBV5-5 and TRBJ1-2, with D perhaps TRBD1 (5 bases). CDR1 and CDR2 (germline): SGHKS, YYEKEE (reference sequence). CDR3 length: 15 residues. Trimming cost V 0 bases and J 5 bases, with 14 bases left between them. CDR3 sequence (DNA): TGTGCCAGCAGCTTGGCGCCAGGGCTAGGGTATGGCTACACCTTC. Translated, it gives CASSLAPGLGYGYTF.

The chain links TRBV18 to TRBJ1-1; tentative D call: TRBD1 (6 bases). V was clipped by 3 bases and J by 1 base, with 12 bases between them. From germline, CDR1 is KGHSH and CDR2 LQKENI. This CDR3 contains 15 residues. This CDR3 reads CASSPLQGGNTEAFF. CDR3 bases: TGTGCCAGCTCACCTCTTCAAGGGGGGAACACTGAAGCTTTCTTT.

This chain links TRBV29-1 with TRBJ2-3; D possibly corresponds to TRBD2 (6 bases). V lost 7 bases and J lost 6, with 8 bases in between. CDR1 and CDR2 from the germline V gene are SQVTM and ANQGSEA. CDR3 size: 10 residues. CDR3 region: CSAGGDTQYF. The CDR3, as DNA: TGCAGCGCTGGGGGGGATACGCAGTATTTT.

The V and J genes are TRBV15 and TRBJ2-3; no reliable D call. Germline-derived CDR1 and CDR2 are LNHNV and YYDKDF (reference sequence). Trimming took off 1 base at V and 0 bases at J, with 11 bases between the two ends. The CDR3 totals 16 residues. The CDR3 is CATSRGPAVSTDTQYF. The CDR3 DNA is TGTGCCACCAGCAGAGGACCGGCGGTAAGCACAGATACGCAGTATTTT.

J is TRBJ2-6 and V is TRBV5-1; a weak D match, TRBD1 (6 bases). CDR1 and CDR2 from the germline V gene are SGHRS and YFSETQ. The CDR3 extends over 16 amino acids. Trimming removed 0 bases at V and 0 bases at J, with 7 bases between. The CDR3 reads CASSLAGDSGANVLTF. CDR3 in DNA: TGCGCCAGCAGCTTGGCAGGGGACTCTGGGGCCAACGTCCTGACTTTC.

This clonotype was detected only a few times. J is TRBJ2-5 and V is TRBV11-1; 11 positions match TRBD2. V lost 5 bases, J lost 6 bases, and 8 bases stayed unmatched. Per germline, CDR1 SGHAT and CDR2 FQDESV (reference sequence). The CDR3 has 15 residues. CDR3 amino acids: CASSHSGRAGKTQYF. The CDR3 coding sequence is TGTGCCAGCAGCCATAGCGGGAGGGCCGGGAAGACCCAGTACTTC.

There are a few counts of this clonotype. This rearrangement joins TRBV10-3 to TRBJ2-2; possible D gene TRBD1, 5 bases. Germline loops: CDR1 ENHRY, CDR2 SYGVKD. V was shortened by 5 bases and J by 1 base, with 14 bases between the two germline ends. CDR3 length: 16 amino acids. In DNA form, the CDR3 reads TGTGCCATCAGTCGGATCGGCAGGGAGAACACCGGGGAGCTGTTTTTT. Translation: CAISRIGRENTGELFF.

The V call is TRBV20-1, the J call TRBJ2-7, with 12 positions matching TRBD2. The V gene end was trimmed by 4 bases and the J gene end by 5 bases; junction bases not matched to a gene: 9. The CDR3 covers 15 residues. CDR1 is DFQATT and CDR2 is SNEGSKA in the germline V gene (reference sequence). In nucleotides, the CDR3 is TGCAGTGCTAACGGACTAGCGGGATCACTCGACGAGCAGTACTTC. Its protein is CSANGLAGSLDEQYF.

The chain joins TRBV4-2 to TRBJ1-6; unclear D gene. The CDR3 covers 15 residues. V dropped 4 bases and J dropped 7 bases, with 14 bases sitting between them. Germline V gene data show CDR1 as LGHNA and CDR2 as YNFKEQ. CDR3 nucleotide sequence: TGTGCCAGCAGCCCCTCCGGGTGGGAGAATTCACCCCTCCACTTT. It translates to CASSPSGWENSPLHF.

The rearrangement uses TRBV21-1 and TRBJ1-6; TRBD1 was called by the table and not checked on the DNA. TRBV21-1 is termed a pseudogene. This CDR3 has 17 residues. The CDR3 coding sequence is TGTGCCAGCAGCAAAGTAGGACAGAAGCCTTATAATTCACCCCTCCACTTT. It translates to CASSKVGQKPYNSPLHF.

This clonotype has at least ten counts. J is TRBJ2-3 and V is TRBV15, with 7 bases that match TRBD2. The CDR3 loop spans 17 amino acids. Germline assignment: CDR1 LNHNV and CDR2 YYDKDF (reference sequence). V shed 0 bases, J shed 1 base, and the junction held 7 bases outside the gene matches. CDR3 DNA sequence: TGTGCCACCAGCAGAGATGTTAGGCTAGCGGGCACAGATACGCAGTATTTT. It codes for CATSRDVRLAGTDTQYF. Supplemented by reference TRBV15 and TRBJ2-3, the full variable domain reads DAMVIQNPRYQVTQFGKPVTLSCSQTLNHNVMYWYQQKSSQAPKLLFHYYDKDFNNEADTPDNFQSRRPNTSFCFLDIRSPGLGDTAMYLCATSRDVRLAGTDTQYFGPGTRLTVL.

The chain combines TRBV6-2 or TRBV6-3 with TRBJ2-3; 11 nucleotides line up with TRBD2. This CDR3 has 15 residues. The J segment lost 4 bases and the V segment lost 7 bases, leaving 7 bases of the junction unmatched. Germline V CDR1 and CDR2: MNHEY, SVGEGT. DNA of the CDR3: TGTGCCAGCACTTTAGCGGGAGGGCCCGCAGATACGCAGTATTTT. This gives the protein CASTLAGGPADTQYF.

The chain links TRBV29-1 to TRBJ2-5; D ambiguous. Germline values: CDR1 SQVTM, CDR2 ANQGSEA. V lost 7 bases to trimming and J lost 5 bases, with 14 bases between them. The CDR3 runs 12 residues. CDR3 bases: TGCAGCGCCCTCTGGTTATCGGAGACCCAGTACTTC. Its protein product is CSALWLSETQYF.

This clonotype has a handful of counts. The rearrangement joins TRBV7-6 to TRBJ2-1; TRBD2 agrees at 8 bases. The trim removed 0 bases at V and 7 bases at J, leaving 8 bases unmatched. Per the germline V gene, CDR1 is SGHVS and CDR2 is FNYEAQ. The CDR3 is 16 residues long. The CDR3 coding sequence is TGTGCCAGCAGCTTAGCCCTGGGCGGGGGGCTGAATGAGCAGTTCTTC. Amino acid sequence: CASSLALGGGLNEQFF.

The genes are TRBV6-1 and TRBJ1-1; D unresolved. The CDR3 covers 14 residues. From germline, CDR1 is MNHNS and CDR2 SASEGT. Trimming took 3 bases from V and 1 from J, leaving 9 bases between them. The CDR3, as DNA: TGTGCCAGCAGTGACCCCCCCAGGAACACTGAAGCTTTCTTT. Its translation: CASSDPPRNTEAFF.

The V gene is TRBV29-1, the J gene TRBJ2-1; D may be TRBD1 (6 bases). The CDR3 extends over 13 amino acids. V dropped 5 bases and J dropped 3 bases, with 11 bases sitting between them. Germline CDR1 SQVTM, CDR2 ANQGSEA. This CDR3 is CSVSQGIYNEQFF. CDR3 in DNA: TGCAGCGTTTCGCAGGGGATCTACAATGAGCAGTTCTTC.

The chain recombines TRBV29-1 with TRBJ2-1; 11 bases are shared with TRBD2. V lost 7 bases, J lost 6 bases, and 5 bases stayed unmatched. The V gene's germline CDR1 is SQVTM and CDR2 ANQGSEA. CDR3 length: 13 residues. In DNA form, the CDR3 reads TGCAGCGGTAGCGGGAGGGGTACCAATGAGCAGTTCTTC. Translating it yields CSGSGRGTNEQFF.

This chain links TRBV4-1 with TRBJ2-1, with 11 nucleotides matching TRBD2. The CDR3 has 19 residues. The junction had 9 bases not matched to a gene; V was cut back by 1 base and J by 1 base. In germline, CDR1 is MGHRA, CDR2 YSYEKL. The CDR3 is CASSQAISGGAGSYNEQFF. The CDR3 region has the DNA TGCGCCAGCAGCCAAGCGATTAGCGGGGGGGCTGGGTCCTACAATGAGCAGTTCTTC.

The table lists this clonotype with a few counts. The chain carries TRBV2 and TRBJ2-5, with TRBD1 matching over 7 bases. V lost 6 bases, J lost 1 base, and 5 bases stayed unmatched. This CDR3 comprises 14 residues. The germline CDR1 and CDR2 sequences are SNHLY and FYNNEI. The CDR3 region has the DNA TGTGCCAGCAGCATCCGGGACAGCCAAGAGACCCAGTACTTC. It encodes CASSIRDSQETQYF.

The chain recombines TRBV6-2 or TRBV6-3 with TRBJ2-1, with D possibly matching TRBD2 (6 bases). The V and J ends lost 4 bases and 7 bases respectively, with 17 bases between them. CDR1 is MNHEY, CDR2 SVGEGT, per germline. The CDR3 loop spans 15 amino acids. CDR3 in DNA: TGTGCCAGCAGTTTCCGACCTTTGAGCGGGAATGAGCAGTTCTTC. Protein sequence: CASSFRPLSGNEQFF.

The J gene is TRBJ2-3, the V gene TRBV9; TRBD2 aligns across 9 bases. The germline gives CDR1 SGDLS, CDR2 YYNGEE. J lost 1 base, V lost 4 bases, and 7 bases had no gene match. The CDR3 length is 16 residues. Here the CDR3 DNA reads TGTGCCAGCAGCTCCCGCGGGGGGGCAGGCACAGATACGCAGTATTTT. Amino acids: CASSSRGGAGTDTQYF.

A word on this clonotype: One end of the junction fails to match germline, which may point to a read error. This CDR3 reads CTSSKRLAGGPGTDTQYF. The CDR3 DNA is TGTACCAGCAGCAAGCGACTAGCGGGGGGGCCGGGCACAGATACGCAGTATTTT. The chain is built from TRBV12-3 or TRBV12-4 and TRBJ2-3, with 14 bases matching TRBD2. CDR3 size: 18 residues.

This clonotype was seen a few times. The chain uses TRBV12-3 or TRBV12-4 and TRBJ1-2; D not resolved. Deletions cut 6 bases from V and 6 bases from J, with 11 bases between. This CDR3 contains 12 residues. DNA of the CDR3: TGTGCCAGCAGCGGTTGGGGTGATGGCTACACCTTC. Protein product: CASSGWGDGYTF.